This T cell receptor beta chain came from a study of T cell responses to AZD1222 COVID-19 vaccine. Germline CDR1 DFQATT, CDR2 SNEGSKA (reference sequence). V was clipped by 3 bases and J by 5 bases, with 16 bases between them. The CDR3 runs 14 residues. Findings and caveats of the study: Only a handful of AZD1222 recipients, several in all, had baseline seropositivity.

Remarks on this clone: What it binds is not known.

The repertoire was sequenced with immunoSEQ multiplex PCR; TCRdb's copy has only in-frame clones and lacks some. The sample lists 80,000 or so clones, about 83% occurring once. This specimen was peripheral blood, taken 28 days after the second dose of the MenACWY control vaccine. This chain uses TRBV20-1 with TRBJ1-1, with D possibly being TRBD1 (6 bases). The sequence came from an adult who received the MenACWY meningococcal vaccine as a control. The CDR3 bases are TGCAGTGCTAGTTCCCAGGGGATTGGGACTGAAGCTTTCTTT. Its translation: CSASSQGIGTEAFF.